Sequencing of this T cell receptor beta chain was carried out in a study of shared clonotypes between healthy human individuals. Selected positively for CCR7 and CD45RO-negative, naive CD8 cells excluded terminally differentiated effector memory CD45RA+ cells. Original analysis: Quality scores were absent from the junction-only immunoSEQ sequences, so filtering differed. Some clones are missing from TCRdb's copy, which holds only in-frame ones; the method was immunoSEQ multiplex PCR. The DNA gave D and trimming, while V, J and clone size come from that table. The profile shows hundreds of thousands of clones, 90% to 95% of them singletons. Trimming took off 7 bases at V and 5 bases at J, with 14 bases between the two ends. Looked up from germline, CDR1 is MNHEY and CDR2 is SVGAGI. The CDR3 extends over 13 amino acids.

This TCR came from a man aged 25-45 years in good health. Sequences were obtained from naive CD8+ T cells sorted from blood. The chain links TRBV6-5 to TRBJ2-5, with a weak D call TRBD2 (5 bases). CDR3 DNA sequence: TGTGCCAGCACCAGAGGGTTTGGGGAGACCCAGTACTTC. Translation: CASTRGFGETQYF.